This T cell receptor beta chain was captured in a study of T-cell memory formation after mild COVID-19. This clonotype was detected a few times. In TCRdb, the 5' RACE reads were re-called with MiXCR into one record per CDR3 protein. The sample shows 300,000 to 400,000 distinct CDR3 sequences, 25% to 30% of them seen only once. The source is an adult woman who had mild COVID-19 (a few samples of this study predate the infection). Cell type and time point are not known. Sequencing was performed on PBMCs or a T cell subset sorted from them (not recorded which).

The CDR3 DNA reads as TGCGCCAGCAGCTTCGGTTCGGAAGATCAGCCCCAGCATTTT. Encoded protein: CASSFGSEDQPQHF. The V gene is TRBV5-1, the J gene TRBJ1-5; D call uncertain. The germline V gene has CDR1 SGHRS and CDR2 YFSETQ. V was pared by 2 bases and J by 5 bases, with 11 bases between. The CDR3 runs 14 residues.